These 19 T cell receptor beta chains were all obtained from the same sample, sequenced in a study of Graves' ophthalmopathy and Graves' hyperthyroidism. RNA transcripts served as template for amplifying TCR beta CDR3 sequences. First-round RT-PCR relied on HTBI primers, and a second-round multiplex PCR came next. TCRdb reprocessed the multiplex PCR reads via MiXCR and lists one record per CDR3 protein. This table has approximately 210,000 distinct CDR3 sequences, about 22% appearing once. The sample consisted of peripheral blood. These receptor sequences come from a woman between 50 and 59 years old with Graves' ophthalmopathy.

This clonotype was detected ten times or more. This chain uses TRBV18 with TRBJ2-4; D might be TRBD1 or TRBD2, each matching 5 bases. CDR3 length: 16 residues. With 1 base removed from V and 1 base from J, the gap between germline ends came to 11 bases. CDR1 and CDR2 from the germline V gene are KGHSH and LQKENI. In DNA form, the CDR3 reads TGTGCCAGCTCACCACGAGGGGAGAGGGCCAAAAACATTCAGTACTTC. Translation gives CASSPRGERAKNIQYF.

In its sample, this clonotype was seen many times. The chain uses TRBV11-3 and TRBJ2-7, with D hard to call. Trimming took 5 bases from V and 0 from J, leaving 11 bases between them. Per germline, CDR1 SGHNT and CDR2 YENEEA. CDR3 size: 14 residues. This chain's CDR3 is CASSPRAASYEQYF. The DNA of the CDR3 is TGTGCCAGCAGCCCACGGGCGGCCTCCTACGAGCAGTACTTC.

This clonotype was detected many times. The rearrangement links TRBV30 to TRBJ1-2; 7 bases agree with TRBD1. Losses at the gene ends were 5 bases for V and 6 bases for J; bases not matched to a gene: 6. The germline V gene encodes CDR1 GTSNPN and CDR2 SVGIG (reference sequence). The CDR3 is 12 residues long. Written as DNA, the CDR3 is TGTGCCTGGGGAAGACAGGGCAATGGCTACACCTTC. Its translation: CAWGRQGNGYTF.

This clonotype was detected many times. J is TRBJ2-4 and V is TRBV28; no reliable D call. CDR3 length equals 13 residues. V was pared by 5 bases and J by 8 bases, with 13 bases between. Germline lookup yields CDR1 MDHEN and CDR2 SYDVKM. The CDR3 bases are TGTGCCAGCAGTCCCAGACCTGTAGACATTCAGTACTTC. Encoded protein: CASSPRPVDIQYF.

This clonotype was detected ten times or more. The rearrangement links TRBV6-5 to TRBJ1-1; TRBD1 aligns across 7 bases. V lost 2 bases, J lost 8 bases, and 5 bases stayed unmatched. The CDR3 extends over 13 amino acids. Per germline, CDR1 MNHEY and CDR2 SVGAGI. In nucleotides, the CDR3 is TGTGCCAGCAGTTACAACAGGGGCTACGAAGCTTTCTTT. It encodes CASSYNRGYEAFF.

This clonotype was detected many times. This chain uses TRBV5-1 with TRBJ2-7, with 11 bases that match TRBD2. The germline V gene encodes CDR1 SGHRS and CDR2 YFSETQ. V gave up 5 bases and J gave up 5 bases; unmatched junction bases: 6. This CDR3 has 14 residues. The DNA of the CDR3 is TGCGCCAGCAGATCGGCTAGCGGGAGGAACGAGCAGTACTTC. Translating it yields CASRSASGRNEQYF.

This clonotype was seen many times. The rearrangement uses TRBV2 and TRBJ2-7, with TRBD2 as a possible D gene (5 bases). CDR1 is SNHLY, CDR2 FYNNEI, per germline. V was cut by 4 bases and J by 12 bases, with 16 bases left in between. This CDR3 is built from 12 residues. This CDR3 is CASSVQRYFAYF. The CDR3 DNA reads TGTGCCAGCAGTGTTCAGCGGTACTTCGCGTACTTC.

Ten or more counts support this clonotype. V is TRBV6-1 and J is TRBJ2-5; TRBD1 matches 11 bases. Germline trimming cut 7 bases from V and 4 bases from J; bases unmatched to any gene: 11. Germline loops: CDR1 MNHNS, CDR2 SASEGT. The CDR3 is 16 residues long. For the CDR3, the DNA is TGTGCCAGCACCTACGCAACAGGGACAGGGGGAGAGACCCAGTACTTC. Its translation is CASTYATGTGGETQYF.

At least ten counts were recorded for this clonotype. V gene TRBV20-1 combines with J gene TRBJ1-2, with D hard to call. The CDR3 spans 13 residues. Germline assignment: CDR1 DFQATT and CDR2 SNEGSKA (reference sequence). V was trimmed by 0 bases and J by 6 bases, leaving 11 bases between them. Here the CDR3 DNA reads TGCAGTGCTAGAGATCTCCAGGCCAATGGCTACACCTTC. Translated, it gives CSARDLQANGYTF.

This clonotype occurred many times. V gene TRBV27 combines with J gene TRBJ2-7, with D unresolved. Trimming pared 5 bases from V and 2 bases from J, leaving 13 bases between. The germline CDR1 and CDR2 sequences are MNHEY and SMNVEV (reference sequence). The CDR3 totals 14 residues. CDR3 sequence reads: CASSLRRSTYEQYF. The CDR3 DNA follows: TGTGCCAGCAGTCTCCGACGGAGTACCTACGAGCAGTACTTC.

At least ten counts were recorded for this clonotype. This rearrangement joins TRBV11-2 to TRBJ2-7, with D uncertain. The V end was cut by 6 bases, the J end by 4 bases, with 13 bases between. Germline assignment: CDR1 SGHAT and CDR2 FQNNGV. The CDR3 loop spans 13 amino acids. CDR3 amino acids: CASRGSDSYEQYF. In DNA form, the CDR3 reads TGTGCCAGCAGAGGTAGTGACTCATACGAGCAGTACTTC. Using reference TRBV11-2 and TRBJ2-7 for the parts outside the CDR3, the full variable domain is EAGVAQSPRYKIIEKRQSVAFWCNPISGHATLYWYQQILGQGPKLLIQFQNNGVVDDSQLPKDRFSAERLKGVDSTLKIQPAKLEDSAVYLCASRGSDSYEQYFGPGTRLTVT.

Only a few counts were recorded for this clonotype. In DNA form, the CDR3 reads TGCGCCAGCAGCCGCATCGCAGCCACTGAAGCTTTCTTT. It translates to CASSRIAATEAFF. The gene calls are TRBV4-1 and TRBJ1-1; D call uncertain. Germline CDR1 is MGHRA and CDR2 is YSYEKL. The CDR3 has 13 residues. Trimming took off 4 bases at V and 4 bases at J, with 10 bases between the two ends.

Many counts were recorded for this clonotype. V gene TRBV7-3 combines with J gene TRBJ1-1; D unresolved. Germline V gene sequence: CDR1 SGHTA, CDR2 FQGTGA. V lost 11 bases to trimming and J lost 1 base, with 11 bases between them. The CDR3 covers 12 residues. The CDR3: CAGRGWNTEAFF. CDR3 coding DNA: TGTGCCGGCCGCGGGTGGAACACTGAAGCTTTCTTT.

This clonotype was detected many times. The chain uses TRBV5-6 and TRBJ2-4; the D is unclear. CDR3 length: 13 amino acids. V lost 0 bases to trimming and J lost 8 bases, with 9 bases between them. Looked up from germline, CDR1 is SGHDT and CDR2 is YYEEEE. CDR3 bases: TGTGCCAGCAGCTTGGACTCCAAGGACATTCAGTACTTC. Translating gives CASSLDSKDIQYF.

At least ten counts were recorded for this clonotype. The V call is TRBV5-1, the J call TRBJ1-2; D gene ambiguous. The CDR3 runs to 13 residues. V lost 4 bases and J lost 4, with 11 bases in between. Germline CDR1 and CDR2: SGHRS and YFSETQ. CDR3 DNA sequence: TGCGCCAGCAGCGATGACGGAACCTATGGCTACACCTTC. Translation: CASSDDGTYGYTF.

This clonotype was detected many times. CDR3: CASSRKVAGNTIYF. CDR3 coding DNA: TGTGCCAGCAGTAGAAAAGTGGCTGGAAACACCATATATTTT. The chain employs TRBV27 and TRBJ1-3; unclear D gene. Trimming pared 5 bases from V and 2 bases from J, leaving 10 bases between. The CDR3 consists of 14 residues. The germline V gene has CDR1 MNHEY and CDR2 SMNVEV (reference sequence).

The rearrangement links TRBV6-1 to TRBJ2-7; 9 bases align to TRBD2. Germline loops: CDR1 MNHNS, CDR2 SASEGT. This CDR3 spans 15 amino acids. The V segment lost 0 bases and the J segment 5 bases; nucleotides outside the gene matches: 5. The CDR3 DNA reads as TGTGCCAGCAGTGAAGCTAGCGGGAGCCCCAACGAGCAGTACTTC. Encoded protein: CASSEASGSPNEQYF.

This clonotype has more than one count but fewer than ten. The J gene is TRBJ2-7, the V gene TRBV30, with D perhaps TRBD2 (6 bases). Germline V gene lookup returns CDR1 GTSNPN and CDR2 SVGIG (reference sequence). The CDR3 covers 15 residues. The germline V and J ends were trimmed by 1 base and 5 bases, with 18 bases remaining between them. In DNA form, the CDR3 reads TGTGCCTGGAGTGCCCTGGGCGGGGTCCGAAACGAGCAGTACTTC. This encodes CAWSALGGVRNEQYF.

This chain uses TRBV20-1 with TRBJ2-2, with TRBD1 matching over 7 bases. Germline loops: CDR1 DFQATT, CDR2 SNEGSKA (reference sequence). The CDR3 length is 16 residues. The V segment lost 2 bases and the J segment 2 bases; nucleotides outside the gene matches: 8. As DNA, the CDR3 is TGCAGTGCTAGACAAGTTGGACAGGCTAACACCGGGGAGCTGTTTTTT. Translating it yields CSARQVGQANTGELFF.